This T cell receptor beta chain emerged from a study of blood T cell repertoires in COVID-19. This CDR3 has 13 residues. V lost 5 bases, J lost 0 bases, and 5 bases lay in between. The assay was immunoSEQ multiplex PCR, and TCRdb's table has in-frame clones only and misses some. This sample has 200,000 to 250,000 clones; roughly nine tenths occur once, and the top ten carry roughly 10%. The sequenced sample was peripheral blood. The chain has TRBV12-3 or TRBV12-4 and TRBJ1-3, with D uncertain. The TCR comes from a woman between 45 and 60 years old with COVID-19, enrolled during active disease. The DNA for the CDR3 is TGTGCCAGCAGTAGCCTCTCTGGAAACACCATATATTTT. Translation: CASSSLSGNTIYF.